The rows below give T cell receptor beta chains drawn from one sample of a study of control samples from healthy donors and cancer patients. Produced via immunoSEQ multiplex PCR; TCRdb's table is partial and in-frame only. Of around 70,000 clones listed, roughly 86% are singletons. The sequencing sample was made of PBMCs. Receptors originate from a woman aged 50 to 65 with head and neck cancer. Both conserved end residues are part of each CDR3. A D gene is named only where the DNA matches it firmly. Clone size is stated in some rows and not others, as once, few, many or a class when expanded.

TRBV6-5	TRBD1	TRBJ2-5	few	CASSRGQQETQYF	TGTGCCAGCAGTAGGGGGCAACAAGAGACCCAGTACTTC
TRBV5-1	TRBD2	TRBJ2-1	.	CASSSTSSGGRYNEQFF	TGCGCCAGCAGCTCGACTTCTAGCGGGGGGCGTTACAATGAGCAGTTCTTC
TRBV9	TRBD1	TRBJ1-6	.	CASSFNTGGNAPLHF	TGTGCCAGCAGCTTTAACACAGGGGGTAATGCACCCCTCCACTTT
TRBV2	TRBD1	TRBJ2-3	few	CASRRTGTDTQYF	TGTGCCAGCAGACGGACAGGGACAGATACGCAGTATTTT
TRBV5-4	.	TRBJ2-5	.	CASSLNGAETQYF	TGTGCCAGCAGCTTAAACGGGGCAGAGACCCAGTACTTC
TRBV15	.	TRBJ1-5	.	CATSHSGLSNQPQHF	TGTGCCACCAGCCACAGTGGTTTAAGCAATCAGCCCCAGCATTTT
TRBV30	.	TRBJ2-1	.	CAWSGWGTGNEQFF	TGTGCCTGGAGTGGATGGGGGACCGGTAATGAGCAGTTCTTC
TRBV25-1	.	TRBJ1-6	.	CASSDSPYNSPLHF	TGTGCCAGCAGTGACAGTCCATATAATTCACCCCTCCACTTT
TRBV4-1	TRBD1	TRBJ2-7	few	CASSQSEGTGGYEQYF	TGCGCCAGCAGCCAAAGCGAAGGGACAGGGGGCTACGAGCAGTACTTC
TRBV5-4	TRBD2	TRBJ2-4	.	CASSRGDIGGLAKNIQYF	TGTGCCAGCAGCCGGGGTGATATCGGGGGGTTAGCCAAAAACATTCAGTACTTC
TRBV7-2	.	TRBJ2-1	.	CASSPSAGTREFF	TGTGCCAGCAGCCCATCGGCGGGGACACGGGAGTTCTTC
TRBV10-3	.	TRBJ2-7	.	CAISESAVFMDEQYF	TGTGCCATCAGTGAGTCCGCCGTGTTTATGGACGAGCAGTACTTC
TRBV5-1	.	TRBJ2-1	once	CASSFTSSGVHNEQFF	TGCGCCAGCAGCTTTACTAGCTCAGGGGTACACAATGAGCAGTTCTTC
TRBV9	TRBD2	TRBJ2-1	.	CASSGGTRGNEQFF	TGTGCCAGCAGCGGAGGGACTAGGGGCAATGAGCAGTTCTTC
TRBV4-3	.	TRBJ2-1	.	CASSQGGAPGNEQFF	TGCGCCAGCAGCCAAGGGGGGGCACCGGGCAATGAGCAGTTCTTC
TRBV27	TRBD2	TRBJ2-3	.	CASSSGLAGGGTDTQYF	TGTGCCAGCAGTTCAGGACTAGCGGGGGGAGGAACAGATACGCAGTATTTT
TRBV27	.	TRBJ2-2	.	CASSAFGGYTGELFF	TGTGCCAGCAGTGCGTTCGGGGGTTACACCGGGGAGCTGTTTTTT
TRBV10-3	.	TRBJ1-3	.	CAISERAVKASSGNTIYF	TGTGCCATCAGTGAGAGGGCTGTTAAGGCTAGCTCTGGAAACACCATATATTTT
TRBV2	TRBD1	TRBJ2-3	.	CASSEWRQGDTDTQYF	TGTGCCAGCAGTGAATGGCGACAGGGAGACACAGATACGCAGTATTTT
TRBV7-9	.	TRBJ1-1	.	CASSPSWGNTEAFF	TGTGCCAGCAGCCCCTCGTGGGGGAACACTGAAGCTTTCTTT
TRBV3-1/TRBV3-2	.	TRBJ2-2	.	CASSQGGGGDGELFF	TGTGCCAGCAGCCAAGGGGGCGGGGGCGACGGGGAGCTGTTTTTT
TRBV9	.	TRBJ1-2	.	CASSVDPRGLPGGYTF	TGTGCCAGCAGCGTAGACCCTCGAGGGTTGCCGGGAGGCTACACCTTC
TRBV5-4	TRBD1	TRBJ1-2	.	CASSSGTGGFYGYTF	TGTGCCAGCAGCTCCGGGACAGGGGGGTTCTATGGCTACACCTTC
TRBV2	TRBD2	TRBJ2-1	.	CASRGLAGLSSYNEQFF	TGTGCCAGCAGGGGACTAGCGGGGCTCAGCTCCTACAATGAGCAGTTCTTC
TRBV6-6	.	TRBJ1-1	.	CASSYTTGTTEAFF	TGTGCCAGCAGTTACACCACAGGGACCACTGAAGCTTTCTTT
TRBV6-5	TRBD1	TRBJ2-7	.	CASRNRGDYEQYF	TGTGCCAGCAGAAACAGGGGGGACTACGAGCAGTACTTC
TRBV9	.	TRBJ2-2	.	CASSVAGTGELLF	TGTGCCAGCAGCGTAGCGGGCACCGGGGAGCTGCTTTTT
TRBV30	TRBD2	TRBJ2-3	.	CAWHRGGDTQYF	TGTGCCTGGCACCGGGGGGGAGATACGCAGTATTTT
TRBV4-3	TRBD2	TRBJ2-1	.	CASSQIAGGFTEQFF	TGCGCCAGCAGCCAAATAGCGGGGGGGTTTACTGAGCAGTTCTTC
TRBV10-3	TRBD2	TRBJ2-5	.	CAISGTSGGLQETQYF	TGTGCCATCAGTGGGACTAGCGGGGGCCTCCAAGAGACCCAGTACTTC
TRBV5-1	.	TRBJ2-2	.	CASSLEMAGELFF	TGCGCCAGCAGCTTAGAAATGGCCGGGGAGCTGTTTTTT
TRBV15	.	TRBJ1-1	.	CATSRGTFETAGPEAFF	TGTGCCACCAGCAGAGGAACCTTCGAGACGGCCGGCCCTGAAGCTTTCTTT
TRBV27	TRBD1	TRBJ1-1	.	CASSSGGGRQGFPMNTEAFF	TGTGCCAGCAGTTCAGGGGGGGGGCGACAGGGGTTCCCCATGAACACTGAAGCTTTCTTT
TRBV30	.	TRBJ2-7	.	CASRMRWEQYF	TGTGCCTCGAGGATGCGTTGGGAACAGTACTTC
TRBV28	TRBD1	TRBJ2-7	once	CASSTQDRLSYEQYF	TGTGCCAGCAGTACCCAGGACAGGCTGTCCTACGAGCAGTACTTC
TRBV5-4	TRBD1	TRBJ1-5	.	CASSFQGDGQPQHF	TGTGCCAGCAGCTTCCAGGGGGACGGGCAGCCCCAGCATTTT
TRBV9	.	TRBJ2-2	.	CASSVGWLAGELFF	TGTGCCAGCAGCGTCGGGTGGCTCGCCGGGGAGCTGTTTTTT
TRBV9	TRBD1	TRBJ1-1	.	CASSRDSMNTEAFF	TGTGCCAGCAGCCGGGACAGTATGAACACTGAAGCTTTCTTT
TRBV7-2	.	TRBJ1-4	.	CASSWGGATNEKLFF	TGTGCCAGCAGTTGGGGGGGTGCAACTAATGAAAAACTGTTTTTT
TRBV2	.	TRBJ2-3	.	CASSLTAISTDTQYF	TGTGCCAGCAGCCTTACAGCAATCAGCACAGATACGCAGTATTTT
TRBV28	.	TRBJ1-1	.	CASGTYTEAFF	TGTGCCAGCGGAACGTACACTGAAGCTTTCTTT
TRBV7-2	TRBD2	TRBJ2-5	.	CASSLVRSGGRGETQYF	TGTGCCAGCAGCTTGGTCCGGAGCGGGGGGAGAGGAGAGACCCAGTACTTC
TRBV6-5	TRBD1	TRBJ1-2	.	CASRTGLDYGYTF	TGTGCCAGTAGGACAGGGTTAGACTATGGCTACACCTTC
TRBV6-4	TRBD1	TRBJ1-4	.	CASSRTGRGDEKLFF	TGTGCCAGCAGCCGGACAGGCAGGGGGGATGAAAAACTGTTTTTT